Below, 20 T cell receptor beta chains from the same sample are listed, as sequenced in a study of T cells in tumors after PD-1 blockade. This table comes from immunoSEQ multiplex PCR, and its TCRdb copy is limited to in-frame clones, with some not included. The sample consists of roughly 50,000 clones, over 75% of them appearing once. The source material was PBMCs, sampled before anti-PD-1 treatment. The source is a human donor with basal cell carcinoma.

CDR3 sequence: CASSLDRGTYEQYF. The CDR3 DNA sequence: TGTGCCAGCAGCCTCGACAGGGGGACCTACGAGCAGTACTTC. This chain connects TRBV7-2 to TRBJ2-7; 9 bases agree with TRBD1. The CDR3 covers 14 residues. Trimming took 5 bases from V and 2 from J; bases not matched to a gene: 4. Germline V gene data show CDR1 as SGHTA and CDR2 as FQGNSA. The full variable domain, with the rest looked up from reference TRBV7-2 and TRBJ2-7, is GAGVSQSPSNKVTEKGKDVELRCDPISGHTALYWYRQSLGQGLEFLIYFQGNSAPDKSGLPSDRFSAERTGGSVSTLTIQRTQQEDSAVYLCASSLDRGTYEQYFGPGTRLTVT.

The chain uses TRBV19 and TRBJ2-6; 8 bases align to TRBD1. The CDR3 is 15 residues long. V lost 7 bases to trimming and J lost 4 bases; unmatched junction nucleotides: 6. Per the germline V gene, CDR1 is LNHDA and CDR2 is SQIVND (reference sequence). The CDR3 here is CASNTDRGGANVLTF. In DNA form, the CDR3 reads TGTGCCAGTAATACCGACAGGGGAGGGGCCAACGTCCTGACTTTC. Filled out from reference TRBV19 and TRBJ2-6, the complete variable domain reads DGGITQSPKYLFRKEGQNVTLSCEQNLNHDAMYWYRQDPGQGLRLIYYSQIVNDFQKGDIAEGYSVSREKKESFPLTVTSAQKNPTAFYLCASNTDRGGANVLTFGAGSRLTVL.

This rearrangement joins TRBV6-6 to TRBJ1-1; 10 bases are a match to TRBD1. Germline CDR1 and CDR2: MNHNY and SVGAGI (reference sequence). This CDR3 has 13 amino acids. V lost 4 bases to trimming and J lost 6 bases; unmatched junction nucleotides: 2. This chain's CDR3 is CASSWTGGSEAFF. In DNA form, the CDR3 reads TGTGCCAGCAGTTGGACAGGGGGGTCTGAAGCTTTCTTT.

The V gene is TRBV6-2 or TRBV6-3, the J gene TRBJ2-2; 8 bases are a match to TRBD1. Germline V gene lookup returns CDR1 MNHEY and CDR2 SVGEGT. V lost 1 base and J lost 3; bases outside the gene matches: 4. The CDR3 is made up of 16 amino acids. The CDR3, as DNA: TGTGCCAGCAGTTACTACAGGGGGGTGGACACCGGGGAGCTGTTTTTT. Encoded protein: CASSYYRGVDTGELFF.

This clone was counted once. V usage is TRBV7-9 and J usage is TRBJ2-5; D remains ambiguous. Germline loops: CDR1 SEHNR, CDR2 FQNEAQ (reference sequence). The germline V and J ends were trimmed by 4 bases and 5 bases, with 11 bases remaining between them. This CDR3 spans 13 amino acids. The CDR3 reads CASSSGVRETQYF. As DNA, the CDR3 is TGTGCCAGCAGCTCTGGTGTACGCGAGACCCAGTACTTC.

The rearrangement uses TRBV10-3 and TRBJ1-5, with D unresolved. CDR3 size: 13 residues. Trimming took 2 bases from V and 6 from J, leaving 8 bases between them. CDR1 is ENHRY and CDR2 is SYGVKD in the germline V gene. In nucleotides, the CDR3 is TGTGCCATCAGTGAGGGGCAAGGTCAGCCCCAGCATTTT. This gives the protein CAISEGQGQPQHF.

V usage is TRBV28 and J usage is TRBJ2-5; D remains unclear. CDR1 and CDR2 (germline): MDHEN, SYDVKM. This CDR3 region has 15 residues. The ends were cut back, 5 bases at V and 5 bases at J, with 18 bases in the middle. CDR3 sequence: CASSTTQLGRETQYF. CDR3 coding DNA: TGTGCCAGCAGTACAACCCAGCTAGGTAGGGAGACCCAGTACTTC.

The chain has TRBV15 and TRBJ2-1; 9 nucleotides line up with TRBD1. Germline CDR1 and CDR2: LNHNV and YYDKDF (reference sequence). This CDR3 contains 17 residues. V lost 4 bases and J lost 6; bases outside the gene matches: 13. For the CDR3, the DNA is TGTGCCACCAGCACTTTGGGGGGACAGGGAAAGATCAATGAGCAGTTCTTC. This codes for CATSTLGGQGKINEQFF.

The chain employs TRBV7-6 and TRBJ1-4, with 9 positions matching TRBD1. Trimming cost V 1 base and J 4 bases; bases outside gene matches: 1. The CDR3 sequence is 15 residues long. Germline V gene data show CDR1 as SGHVS and CDR2 as FNYEAQ. The CDR3 loop reads CASSLGQGVNEKLFF. The CDR3 nucleotides read TGTGCCAGCAGCTTAGGACAGGGGGTTAATGAAAAACTGTTTTTT.

The chain couples TRBV18 to TRBJ1-6; 7 nucleotides match TRBD1. After removal of 3 bases from V and 3 bases from J, the junction contained 2 bases not matched to a gene. The CDR3 covers 15 residues. Germline CDR1 KGHSH, CDR2 LQKENI. The CDR3 DNA sequence: TGTGCCAGCTCACCCAACAGGGGCTATAATTCACCCCTCCACTTT. This encodes CASSPNRGYNSPLHF.

The V call is TRBV10-3, the J call TRBJ2-2; 8 bases line up with TRBD1. CDR1 and CDR2 from the germline V gene are ENHRY and SYGVKD. The CDR3 runs 16 residues. With V trimmed by 3 bases and J by 1 base, 4 bases remained unmatched. The CDR3 region has the DNA TGTGCCATCAGTGAAGGACAGGGAAGGAACACCGGGGAGCTGTTTTTT. This encodes CAISEGQGRNTGELFF.

This rearrangement joins TRBV5-1 to TRBJ1-1; TRBD1 aligns across 7 bases. V trimming: 0 bases; J trimming: 1 base; junction bases outside the gene matches: 6. In germline, CDR1 is SGHRS, CDR2 YFSETQ. The CDR3 has 16 residues. The CDR3 bases are TGCGCCAGCAGCTTGGGCCTGGGACAGTGGAACACTGAAGCTTTCTTT. It yields the protein CASSLGLGQWNTEAFF. The entire variable domain, with the rest obtained from reference TRBV5-1 and TRBJ1-1, is as follows: KAGVTQTPRYLIKTRGQQVTLSCSPISGHRSVSWYQQTPGQGLQFLFEYFSETQRNKGNFPGRFSGRQFSNSRSEMNVSTLELGDSALYLCASSLGLGQWNTEAFFGQGTRLTVV.

This rearrangement joins TRBV30 to TRBJ1-1; the D gene is possibly TRBD1 (6 bases). V lost 4 bases to trimming and J lost 5 bases, with 14 bases between them. This CDR3 contains 13 residues. In germline, CDR1 is GTSNPN, CDR2 SVGIG (reference sequence). DNA of the CDR3: TGTGCCTGGATGAACGAGGGGGGAACTGAAGCTTTCTTT. This sequence encodes CAWMNEGGTEAFF.

The chain carries TRBV19 and TRBJ2-1; 11 positions match TRBD1. J gave up 7 bases and V 8 bases, and 10 bases lay outside the gene matches. In germline, CDR1 is LNHDA, CDR2 SQIVND (reference sequence). This CDR3 contains 15 residues. CDR3 region: CASWDGTGGRNEQFF. The CDR3 DNA follows: TGTGCCAGTTGGGACGGGACAGGGGGAAGGAATGAGCAGTTCTTC.

The V gene is TRBV7-8, the J gene TRBJ1-5; no firm D call. There are 13 residues in the CDR3. The germline CDR1 and CDR2 sequences are SGHVS and FQNEAQ. V was trimmed by 1 base and J by 4 bases, leaving 5 bases between them. The CDR3 sequence is CASSLGQNQPQHF. In nucleotides, the CDR3 is TGTGCCAGCAGCTTAGGGCAGAATCAGCCCCAGCATTTT.

The CDR3 spells CASSRGERGATTDTQYF. Written as DNA, the CDR3 is TGTGCCAGCAGCCGAGGAGAGCGGGGGGCTACAACAGATACGCAGTATTTT. The rearrangement joins TRBV3-1 (or the pseudogene TRBV3-2) to TRBJ2-3, with 9 bases identical to TRBD2. The trim removed 4 bases at V and 3 bases at J, leaving 11 bases unmatched. CDR3 length: 17 residues. Germline assignment: CDR1 LGHDT and CDR2 YNNKEL (reference sequence).

The count of this clone is one. The chain combines TRBV5-5 with TRBJ1-1; 8 bases align to TRBD1. The germline gives CDR1 SGHKS, CDR2 YYEKEE (reference sequence). The CDR3 loop spans 16 amino acids. The V gene end was trimmed by 5 bases and the J gene end by 1 base; junction bases not matched to a gene: 10. Written as DNA, the CDR3 is TGTGCCAGCAGACGGACAGGGAGTGCAGAGAACACTGAAGCTTTCTTT. It yields the protein CASRRTGSAENTEAFF. Using reference TRBV5-5 and TRBJ1-1 for the parts outside the CDR3, the full variable domain is DAGVTQSPTHLIKTRGQQVTLRCSPISGHKSVSWYQQVLGQGPQFIFQYYEKEERGRGNFPDRFSARQFPNYSSELNVNALLLGDSALYLCASRRTGSAENTEAFFGQGTRLTVV.

The rearrangement uses TRBV10-3 and TRBJ2-7; the D is unclear. V lost 5 bases, J lost 5 bases, and 7 bases lay in between. This CDR3 is built from 11 residues. Germline V lookup: CDR1 ENHRY, CDR2 SYGVKD. The CDR3 coding sequence is TGTGCCATCAGTAAGGAAGACGAGCAGTACTTC. Translating gives CAISKEDEQYF.

The chain uses TRBV30 and TRBJ1-1, with a tentative D call TRBD1 (5 bases). Trimming pared 7 bases from V and 0 bases from J, leaving 9 bases between. Germline V gives CDR1 GTSNPN, CDR2 SVGIG (reference sequence). This CDR3 has 12 residues. The CDR3 protein is CALRQMNTEAFF. CDR3 DNA: TGTGCCTTGAGACAGATGAACACTGAAGCTTTCTTT.

This clone was seen just once. V gene TRBV7-6 combines with J gene TRBJ1-6; 10 bases match TRBD1. This CDR3 region has 19 residues. From germline, CDR1 is SGHVS and CDR2 FNYEAQ. Trimming removed 0 bases from V and 7 bases from J; junction bases left unmatched: 12. As DNA, the CDR3 is TGTGCCAGCAGCTTAGCCCAGGTCCAACCGGGACAGGGGAATTCACCCCTCCACTTT. Its translation: CASSLAQVQPGQGNSPLHF.